The source of this T cell receptor beta chain is a study of T cell responses to AZD1222 COVID-19 vaccine (dated by TCRdb to about 2021). Background for the entire study: A total of approximately 230 trial participants underwent TCR sequencing, of whom nearly 210 received two doses of AZD1222 and about 25 received two doses of the MenACWY control vaccine. Enrollment into the trials was organized by age into subgroups of 18-55, 56-69 and 70-plus years, and those subgroups contained around 150, 28 and 57 TCR-sequenced participants, respectively.

The germline V gene encodes CDR1 MRHNA and CDR2 SNTAGT. At the junction V is shortened by 0 bases and J by 5 bases, with 7 bases in between. Including the terminal cysteine and phenylalanine, the CDR3 comprises 13 residues. The CDR3 DNA has 39 bases and is translated from base 1. For this clone: Its target antigen remains unknown. The input lacks base qualities; no much larger clone sits a single base away.

Per the publication, the time point label means: about 28 days (+/-7) after the second vaccine dose. AZD1222 recipients with second doses at about 4 weeks or about 12 weeks were pooled, because spike-specific TCR depth and breadth did not differ between schedules. Vaccinee samples were obtained from the UK trials COV001 and COV002, which included a single-blind randomized controlled phase 2/3 trial of AZD1222 (ChAdOx1 nCoV-19) in healthy adults. For TCRbeta chain sequencing, PBMC samples were collected from trial participants at day 0 and at day 28 after the second dose. What the study reported, not specific to this receptor: Participants were mostly white British and included more females than males, and it was suggested by the authors that clonal diversity may have been underestimated. After two AZD1222 doses, spike-specific TCR breadth and depth were significantly higher than at day 0 and than in MenACWY recipients. Because no day 14 peak-response samples were available, repertoires were characterized only after the peak T cell response. The whole spike protein was spanned by vaccine-associated CD4 TCRs, and dominant responses were seen in regions 160-218 and 743-854. Reportedly, almost half of the unique spike-specific TCRs recognized epitopes lying outside the regions that are mutated in the B.1.351 and B.1.1.7 variants. The 56-69-year group was small, and its depth increase did not reach significance, likely because of low power. Conclusions about previously exposed vaccinees were limited because only six AZD1222 recipients were SARS-CoV-2 seropositive at baseline.

The CDR3 regions of human TCRbeta chains were analyzed by immunosequencing. Concerning the study's data processing: Repertoire TCRs were checked for matches against a reference library of SARS-CoV-2-specific TCRs that had been generated using the MIRA antigen-specificity platform. Breadth meant the fraction of unique TCRs that were SARS-CoV-2-associated, whereas depth meant the fraction of total T cells that were SARS-CoV-2-associated. Using the MIRA data, each spike-specific TCR was assigned both to the spike region to which the TCR was reactive and to a CD4 or CD8 class. Log10-transformed breadth and depth values were compared by one-way ANOVA with Sidak's multiple comparisons tests. TCRdb obtained this table from immuneACCESS and retained in-frame rearrangements with V and J assigned. These tables miss some clones; where compared with another copy, unresolved V genes account for less than half of the shortfall, and the remainder is unexplained. The V and J calls and clone size are taken from that table; D and trimming were inferred from the DNA. This sample lists more than 85,000 clones; 94% were detected once. Around 2.8% of the sample rests with the top ten.

This sequence was found in an adult who received the AZD1222 COVID-19 vaccine. The chain employs TRBV6-4 and TRBJ1-1; no D segment can be confidently identified. This material consisted of peripheral blood, taken 28 days after the second AZD1222 dose. The DNA is as follows: TGTGCCAGCAGTGACTCGTTTTGGACTGAAGCTTTCTTT. This is translated as CASSDSFWTEAFF.